What follows are 19 T cell receptor beta chains derived from one specimen sequenced in a study of T cell repertoires in cytomegalovirus infection. Their cognate antigens are unknown. TCRdb passed the reads through MiXCR, listing each CDR3 protein once. This sample has over 120,000 distinct CDR3 sequences; more than 30% occur once, and the top ten carry roughly 47%. The sample was CD8+ T cells from cultured PBMCs, taken from culture after CMV antigen stimulation. All receptors come from a human donor in good health (CMV status not recorded). Some clones in this sample may be carry-over from other donors' samples.

At least ten counts were recorded for this clonotype. This chain connects TRBV11-2 to TRBJ2-5; 8 bases are shared with TRBD2. Germline V lookup: CDR1 SGHAT, CDR2 FQNNGV. CDR3 length equals 15 residues. V gave up 4 bases and J gave up 2 bases; unmatched junction bases: 6. This chain's CDR3 is CASSYTAGDQETQYF. For the CDR3, the DNA is TGTGCCAGCAGCTACACAGCGGGGGATCAAGAGACCCAGTACTTC.

V gene TRBV2 combines with J gene TRBJ2-2; 12 bases are a match to TRBD2. This CDR3 has 18 amino acids. CDR1 is SNHLY, CDR2 FYNNEI, per germline. Trimming cost V 4 bases and J 4 bases; bases outside gene matches: 10. The CDR3 DNA reads TGTGCCAGCAGTGGAACTCCTAGCGGGGGGGCCACCACCGGGGAGCTGTTTTTT. It yields the protein CASSGTPSGGATTGELFF.

This chain joins TRBV9 and TRBJ2-1; D may match TRBD1 or TRBD2 (6 bases each). The CDR3 sequence is 14 residues long. V was shortened by 0 bases and J by 8 bases, with 12 bases between the two germline ends. Germline values: CDR1 SGDLS, CDR2 YYNGEE. CDR3 nucleotide sequence: TGTGCCAGCAGCGTAGGGCCGGGGGCCGATGAGCAGTTCTTC. Translating it yields CASSVGPGADEQFF.

This clonotype was detected a few times. The chain couples TRBV12-5 to TRBJ2-1, with 7 bases fitting TRBD2. V was clipped by 7 bases and J by 2 bases; unmatched bases: 8. The CDR3 is 15 amino acids. Germline V gene sequence: CDR1 LGHNT, CDR2 FRNRAP. CDR3 protein: CASAAASGAYNEQFF. The DNA for the CDR3 is TGTGCTAGTGCCGCGGCGAGCGGGGCCTACAATGAGCAGTTCTTC.

This clonotype was seen more than once but under ten times. Written as DNA, the CDR3 is TGTGCCAGCAGTCTAGCGGGGAGCGAGCAGTACTTC. Protein sequence: CASSLAGSEQYF. This rearrangement joins TRBV7-6 to TRBJ2-7; 9 nucleotides match TRBD2. CDR1 and CDR2 from the germline V gene are SGHVS and FNYEAQ. After removal of 6 bases from V and 6 bases from J, the junction contained 3 bases not matched to a gene. This CDR3 is built from 12 residues.

The rearrangement links TRBV9 to TRBJ2-1, with TRBD1 matching 8 bases. The germline V gene has CDR1 SGDLS and CDR2 YYNGEE. V shed 4 bases, J shed 14 bases, and the junction held 11 bases outside the gene matches. This CDR3 is 13 amino acids long. The CDR3 region has the DNA TGTGCCAGCAGCCCTAATCACAGGGGGAGTGAGTTCTTC. It encodes CASSPNHRGSEFF.

In its sample, this clonotype was seen many times. Compared with germline, one end of the junction differs, possibly owing to a read error. This rearrangement joins TRBV4-2 to TRBJ1-6, with D perhaps TRBD1 (5 bases). The CDR3 length is 16 residues. Germline-derived CDR1 and CDR2 are LGHNA and YNFKEQ. Here the CDR3 DNA reads TGTGCCAGCAGCCGGTCCGGGACCGCCTACAATTCACCCCTCCACTTT. Protein: CASSRSGTAYNSPLHF.

V is TRBV2 and J is TRBJ2-7; 14 bases match TRBD2. The CDR3 is 14 residues long. Germline trimming cut 10 bases from V and 3 bases from J; bases unmatched to any gene: 5. Germline V gene lookup returns CDR1 SNHLY and CDR2 FYNNEI. The CDR3 coding sequence is TGTGCCAATGGGGGACTAGCGGGAGACTACGAGCAGTACTTC. Residues: CANGGLAGDYEQYF.

This clonotype was seen just once. The chain recombines TRBV4-1 with TRBJ2-7; 7 positions agree with TRBD2. The CDR3 runs 15 residues. Germline CDR1 MGHRA, CDR2 YSYEKL. V was pared by 0 bases and J by 1 base, with 3 bases of the junction left unmatched. The CDR3 DNA reads as TGCGCCAGCAGCCAAGATGCCGGGGGGTCCTACGAGCAGTACTTC. Protein product: CASSQDAGGSYEQYF.

This clonotype showed up many times. V gene TRBV6-1 combines with J gene TRBJ1-2; D is unclear. Between the trimmed V and J ends, which lost 6 bases and 0 bases, there was a span of 11 bases. The CDR3 length is 14 residues. CDR1 is MNHNS and CDR2 is SASEGT in the germline V gene. CDR3 bases: TGTGCCAGCAGCCCCAGACCTTCTAACTATGGCTACACCTTC. Its protein product is CASSPRPSNYGYTF.

This clonotype was recorded a few times. The rearrangement uses TRBV12-3 or TRBV12-4 and TRBJ2-2; D possibly matches TRBD1 or TRBD2 (5 bases each). This CDR3 region has 17 residues. V was clipped by 6 bases and J by 0 bases, with 17 bases between them. The CDR3 region is CASRETRGTANTGELFF. DNA of the CDR3: TGTGCCAGCAGGGAAACTCGAGGGACGGCGAACACCGGGGAGCTGTTTTTT.

This rearrangement joins TRBV3-1 to TRBJ2-5, with 11 positions matching TRBD2. Germline loops: CDR1 LGHDT, CDR2 YNNKEL (reference sequence). This CDR3 is 16 amino acids long. Germline trimming cut 5 bases from V and 4 bases from J; bases unmatched to any gene: 9. CDR3 coding DNA: TGTGCCAGCAGCTACCCACTAGCGGGGGTGGGAGAGACCCAGTACTTC. Its protein is CASSYPLAGVGETQYF.

This clonotype has at least ten counts. The V call is TRBV27, the J call TRBJ1-1; maybe TRBD1 (6 bases). This CDR3 spans 14 amino acids. The ends were cut back, 2 bases at V and 4 bases at J, with 11 bases in the middle. Germline V gives CDR1 MNHEY, CDR2 SMNVEV (reference sequence). Written as DNA, the CDR3 is TGTGCCAGCAGTTTAGCAGGGGCGGGCACTGAAGCTTTCTTT. Encoded protein: CASSLAGAGTEAFF.

The chain recombines TRBV10-3 with TRBJ2-1; 11 nucleotides agree with TRBD1. The CDR3 loop spans 15 amino acids. The germline gives CDR1 ENHRY, CDR2 SYGVKD. After removal of 9 bases from V and 4 bases from J, the junction contained 8 bases not matched to a gene. The CDR3 DNA reads as TGTGCCATTCAAGGGACAGGGGGGGAGTACAATGAGCAGTTCTTC. Translation gives CAIQGTGGEYNEQFF.

The chain joins TRBV6-2 or TRBV6-3 to TRBJ2-1, with TRBD1 as a possible D gene (5 bases). V was cut by 6 bases and J by 4 bases, with 10 bases left in between. The CDR3 runs to 13 residues. CDR1 MNHEY and CDR2 SVGEGT come from the germline V gene. The CDR3 DNA reads as TGTGCCAGCAGCCAGACAGTGTACAATGAGCAGTTCTTC. Translating it yields CASSQTVYNEQFF.

In its sample, this clonotype was seen a few times. This chain links TRBV6-5 with TRBJ1-6; D gene unclear. Germline-derived CDR1 and CDR2 are MNHEY and SVGAGI. Trimming left V 5 bases short and J 0 bases short, with 17 bases between. This CDR3 is 18 amino acids long. The CDR3 DNA is TGTGCCAGCAGTCGGATGAGCCAGGCCAGCTCCTATAATTCACCCCTCCACTTT. The encoded protein is CASSRMSQASSYNSPLHF.

The chain employs TRBV27 and TRBJ2-2; possibly TRBD2 for D (7 bases). The length of the CDR3 is 14 residues. From germline, CDR1 is MNHEY and CDR2 SMNVEV (reference sequence). V was cut by 8 bases and J by 6 bases, with 16 bases left in between. The CDR3 bases are TGTGCCAGCCTCGGGTCGGGGGGCCCCGGGGAGCTGTTTTTT. Translation: CASLGSGGPGELFF.

This clonotype was seen more than once but under ten times. This rearrangement joins TRBV4-1 to TRBJ2-3, with 8 bases identical to TRBD1. The trim removed 3 bases at V and 4 bases at J, leaving 6 bases unmatched. In germline, CDR1 is MGHRA, CDR2 YSYEKL. The CDR3 loop spans 15 amino acids. The CDR3 DNA reads TGCGCCAGCAGCCAGGTGCCAGGGGGCGCAGATACGCAGTATTTT. Amino acid sequence: CASSQVPGGADTQYF.

CDR3 nucleotides: TGTGCCAGTAGTACGGGGGAATCACCCCTCCACTTT. Translating it yields CASSTGESPLHF. This rearrangement joins TRBV19 to TRBJ1-6; D is perhaps TRBD1 (5 bases). Germline CDR1 reads LNHDA; CDR2 reads SQIVND (reference sequence). Trimming took 4 bases from V and 10 from J, leaving 8 bases between them. This CDR3 comprises 12 residues.